This entry describes one T cell receptor beta chain. Its antigen remains unidentified. The data derive from a study of T cell repertoires in cytomegalovirus infection. Study in general: TCR beta signatures that were public indicated CMV infection and matching HLA type.

Findings and caveats of the study: Across the ex vivo response, the dominant clonotypes were HLA-C-restricted CMV-specific TCR beta clonotypes. Cumulative frequency of public TCR beta families picked out carriers of CMV plus the relevant HLA.

The CDR3 consists of 14 residues. CDR1 LNHDA and CDR2 SQIVND come from the germline V gene (reference sequence). V was trimmed by 7 bases and J by 4 bases, leaving 16 bases between them. From the reads, TCRdb called clonotypes with MiXCR, one entry per CDR3 protein. The table lists fewer than 250,000 distinct CDR3 sequences, about 12% of them singletons. What was sequenced was PBMCs. The V call is TRBV19, the J call TRBJ1-2; D is ambiguous. The sequence derives from a human donor in good health (CMV status not recorded). Some clones in this sample may be carry-over from other donors' samples. CDR3 sequence reads: CASIDGPNFYGYTF. For the CDR3, the DNA is TGTGCCAGTATCGACGGACCGAATTTCTATGGCTACACCTTC.